This T cell receptor beta chain was captured in a study of shared clonotypes between healthy human individuals. This table comes from immunoSEQ multiplex PCR, and its TCRdb copy is limited to in-frame clones, with some not included. The sample shows millions of clones, about 92% of them seen only once. Trimming removed 0 bases at V and 8 bases at J, with 11 bases between. Germline values: CDR1 SGHRS, CDR2 YFSETQ. The length of the CDR3 is 14 residues. Whole-study findings and limits: Estimated richness values were generally larger in naive subsets than in memory subsets.

Worth noting for this clone: Its specificity is unknown.

Sequenced: naive CD4+ T cells sorted from blood. Described subset: CD45RA+ positively selected. V and J are TRBV5-1 and TRBJ1-4; D gene unclear. This sequence originates from a man aged 18-30 years in good health. The CDR3 bases are TGCGCCAGCAGCTTGGGGCAGGTGGGCGAAAAACTGTTTTTT. It is translated as CASSLGQVGEKLFF.